These 32 T cell receptor beta chains share one sample of origin, sequenced in a study of beta chain features in type 1 diabetes. The investigators reverse transcribed all of the isolated RNA, so they sequenced expressed TCRB transcripts. Here immunoSEQ multiplex PCR was the method, and the copy in TCRdb shows in-frame clones only, minus some. This table holds around 450,000 clones, roughly 11% found once. The sequencing input was naive CD4+ T cells from blood. The receptors come from a young woman in good health.

The V and J genes are TRBV4-1 and TRBJ1-2; TRBD1 aligns across 9 bases. CDR1 MGHRA and CDR2 YSYEKL come from the germline V gene. Losses at the gene ends were 0 bases for V and 4 bases for J; bases not matched to a gene: 3. The CDR3 is made up of 15 amino acids. This CDR3 is CASSQEGTGFYGYTF. CDR3 DNA sequence: TGCGCCAGCAGCCAAGAAGGGACAGGGTTCTATGGCTACACCTTC.

The rearrangement uses TRBV28 and TRBJ2-1; a possible D gene is TRBD1 (5 bases). This CDR3 has 15 residues. Trimming removed 6 bases at V and 0 bases at J, with 12 bases between. Germline V gene sequence: CDR1 MDHEN, CDR2 SYDVKM. This CDR3 reads CASSHRLSSYNEQFF. The CDR3 DNA reads as TGTGCCAGCAGCCACAGGTTAAGCTCCTACAATGAGCAGTTCTTC. Looking up the rest from reference TRBV28 and TRBJ2-1 gives the full variable domain: DVKVTQSSRYLVKRTGEKVFLECVQDMDHENMFWYRQDPGLGLRLIYFSYDVKMKEKGDIPEGYSVSREKKERFSLILESASTNQTSMYLCASSHRLSSYNEQFFGPGTRLTVL.

This clone has only a few counts. J is TRBJ1-1 and V is TRBV7-9; no reliable D call. The CDR3 totals 14 residues. From germline, CDR1 is SEHNR and CDR2 FQNEAQ (reference sequence). Trimming removed 5 bases from V and 0 bases from J, with 10 bases in between. For the CDR3, the DNA is TGTGCCAGCAGCCCAGCGGGGTTGAACACTGAAGCTTTCTTT. Its protein is CASSPAGLNTEAFF.

The chain employs TRBV18 and TRBJ2-1; TRBD1 aligns across 7 bases. The CDR3 contains 14 residues. From germline, CDR1 is KGHSH and CDR2 LQKENI. The V and J ends lost 2 bases and 12 bases, in that order; junction bases with no gene match: 10. DNA for the CDR3: TGTGCCAGCTCACCATTGGGACAGCCGAGCCCGCAGTTCTTC. It translates to CASSPLGQPSPQFF.

The genes are TRBV7-2 and TRBJ2-7, with TRBD1 as a possible D gene (6 bases). The germline gives CDR1 SGHTA, CDR2 FQGNSA. V lost 3 bases, J lost 2 bases, and 14 bases lay in between. The length of the CDR3 is 15 residues. The DNA for the CDR3 is TGTGCCAGCAGCTTTCAGACAGGTCCCACCTACGAGCAGTACTTC. It encodes CASSFQTGPTYEQYF.

This clone has just a few counts. The chain is built from TRBV7-2 and TRBJ2-3, with 9 nucleotides matching TRBD2. The CDR3 is made up of 15 amino acids. CDR1 and CDR2 from the germline V gene are SGHTA and FQGNSA. V trimming: 0 bases; J trimming: 6 bases; junction bases outside the gene matches: 4. CDR3 sequence: CASSLASGGVDTQYF. The CDR3 DNA reads as TGTGCCAGCAGCTTAGCTAGCGGGGGTGTGGATACGCAGTATTTT. Full variable domain (rest looked up from reference TRBV7-2 and TRBJ2-3): GAGVSQSPSNKVTEKGKDVELRCDPISGHTALYWYRQSLGQGLEFLIYFQGNSAPDKSGLPSDRFSAERTGGSVSTLTIQRTQQEDSAVYLCASSLASGGVDTQYFGPGTRLTVL.

The chain has TRBV29-1 and TRBJ1-5; unclear D gene. The ends were cut back, 4 bases at V and 4 bases at J, with 8 bases in the middle. The CDR3 spans 12 residues. The V gene's germline CDR1 is SQVTM and CDR2 ANQGSEA. CDR3 DNA sequence: TGCAGCGTTGCAATGGGGAATCAGCCCCAGCATTTT. It specifies CSVAMGNQPQHF.

This clone was recorded a few times. The germline gene is not matched at one end of the junction; a read error may be the cause. The V call is TRBV15, the J call TRBJ2-5; D gene ambiguous. Looked up from germline, CDR1 is LNHNV and CDR2 is YYDKDF (reference sequence). The CDR3 loop spans 13 amino acids. The CDR3 nucleotides read TGTGCCACCAGCCAGAGAGCCCAAGTGACCCAGTACTTC. Residues: CATSQRAQVTQYF. Drawing the rest from reference TRBV15 and TRBJ2-5, the complete variable domain is DAMVIQNPRYQVTQFGKPVTLSCSQTLNHNVMYWYQQKSSQAPKLLFHYYDKDFNNEADTPDNFQSRRPNTSFCFLDIRSPGLGDTAMYLCATSQRAQVTQYFGPGTRLLVL.

The V gene is TRBV14, the J gene TRBJ2-5; D gene unclear. Between the trimmed V and J ends, which lost 1 base and 7 bases, there was a span of 10 bases. Germline CDR1 SGHDN, CDR2 FVKESK. The CDR3 is 13 amino acids. The CDR3 reads CASSQASRRTQYF. As DNA, the CDR3 is TGTGCCAGCAGCCAAGCCTCGCGACGGACCCAGTACTTC.

This clone turned up a few times. The V call is TRBV5-1, the J call TRBJ2-5, with D perhaps TRBD1 or TRBD2 (5 bases each). CDR3 length: 16 residues. The germline V and J ends were trimmed by 3 bases and 1 base, with 16 bases remaining between them. Germline V CDR1 and CDR2: SGHRS, YFSETQ. The chain's CDR3 is CASSWMAGAPQETQYF. DNA of the CDR3: TGCGCCAGCAGCTGGATGGCCGGGGCCCCCCAAGAGACCCAGTACTTC.

V is TRBV27 and J is TRBJ1-2; a weak D match, TRBD1 (5 bases). Trimming stripped 5 bases from V and 7 bases from J, with 14 bases between. This CDR3 region has 13 residues. Looked up from germline, CDR1 is MNHEY and CDR2 is SMNVEV (reference sequence). In nucleotides, the CDR3 is TGTGCCAGCAGTCCTTACCAGGGAGGTGGCTACACCTTC. Amino acids: CASSPYQGGGYTF.

This clone was detected ten times or more. The chain combines TRBV30 with TRBJ1-2; D unresolved. This CDR3 is 12 amino acids long. The germline gives CDR1 GTSNPN, CDR2 SVGIG (reference sequence). The ends were cut back, 4 bases at V and 4 bases at J, with 10 bases in the middle. The CDR3 DNA reads as TGTGCCTGGATCCCAGGACTCTATGGCTACACCTTC. Translated: CAWIPGLYGYTF.

V is TRBV29-1 and J is TRBJ2-1, with D tentatively TRBD1 (6 bases). Germline values: CDR1 SQVTM, CDR2 ANQGSEA. The V and J ends lost 7 bases and 8 bases respectively, with 21 bases between them. CDR3 size: 14 residues. CDR3 residues: CSDRTPNRADEQFF. The CDR3 DNA is TGCAGCGACCGAACTCCAAACAGGGCTGATGAGCAGTTCTTC.

This chain links TRBV7-2 with TRBJ1-2; a weak D match, TRBD1 (5 bases). Germline V gene sequence: CDR1 SGHTA, CDR2 FQGNSA. V was shortened by 1 base and J by 4 bases, with 13 bases between the two germline ends. This CDR3 has 15 amino acids. The CDR3 is CASSLEGGTVYGYTF. In DNA form, the CDR3 reads TGTGCCAGCAGCTTAGAAGGCGGGACCGTCTATGGCTACACCTTC.

This clone was detected only a few times. This chain joins TRBV2 and TRBJ2-7, with TRBD2 matching over 10 bases. CDR1 is SNHLY and CDR2 is FYNNEI in the germline V gene. The CDR3 is 20 amino acids. Losses at the gene ends were 4 bases for V and 0 bases for J; bases not matched to a gene: 18. The CDR3 DNA follows: TGTGCCAGCAGTGTAAGGAATCGGGCTAGCGGGAGAAGAGGCTCCTACGAGCAGTACTTC. Translating gives CASSVRNRASGRRGSYEQYF.

There are a few counts of this clone. The genes are TRBV7-9 and TRBJ2-5; 8 bases are shared with TRBD2. This CDR3 comprises 16 residues. The germline V gene has CDR1 SEHNR and CDR2 FQNEAQ (reference sequence). V dropped 5 bases and J dropped 5; count of bases not matched to a gene: 13. CDR3 loop: CASSARRTSPRETQYF. In DNA, the CDR3 is TGTGCCAGCAGCGCCCGTCGGACTAGCCCCCGGGAGACCCAGTACTTC.

V gene TRBV4-2 combines with J gene TRBJ2-2, with D possibly TRBD1 on 6 matching bases. Germline V gene sequence: CDR1 LGHNA, CDR2 YNFKEQ. The CDR3 contains 16 residues. Deletions cut 0 bases from V and 4 bases from J, with 12 bases between. The CDR3 DNA reads TGTGCCAGCAGCCAAGATGTTCGGACAGTCACCGGGGAGCTGTTTTTT. It specifies CASSQDVRTVTGELFF.

This clone was recorded a few times. The chain recombines TRBV2 with TRBJ2-4; 9 nucleotides match TRBD1. The CDR3 runs to 16 residues. The V gene end was trimmed by 5 bases and the J gene end by 2 bases; junction bases not matched to a gene: 7. Germline V gene data show CDR1 as SNHLY and CDR2 as FYNNEI. CDR3 in DNA: TGTGCCAGCAGTCGGGACAGGGTGCGAACCAAAAACATTCAGTACTTC. Translating gives CASSRDRVRTKNIQYF.

This chain links TRBV9 with TRBJ2-5; no clear D. V lost 0 bases and J 4 bases, leaving 10 bases between the germline ends. This CDR3 has 14 residues. CDR1 SGDLS and CDR2 YYNGEE come from the germline V gene. CDR3: CASSVDPGSETQYF. CDR3 bases: TGTGCCAGCAGCGTAGATCCAGGATCAGAGACCCAGTACTTC.

The table lists this clone with a few counts. Other nucleotide sequences from this sample produce the same CDR3. This chain links TRBV2 with TRBJ1-5; D is perhaps TRBD1 (5 bases). V was clipped by 4 bases and J by 4 bases, with 8 bases between them. This CDR3 region has 13 residues. Germline V gene sequence: CDR1 SNHLY, CDR2 FYNNEI. CDR3 sequence reads: CASSGQGNQPQHF. DNA for the CDR3: TGTGCCAGCAGTGGGCAGGGAAATCAGCCCCAGCATTTT.

The V call is TRBV18, the J call TRBJ2-7, with D possibly TRBD2 on 5 matching bases. Germline values: CDR1 KGHSH, CDR2 LQKENI. The V end lost 1 base, the J end lost 4 bases, and 11 bases lay between the germline ends. This CDR3 is 14 amino acids long. The DNA of the CDR3 is TGTGCCAGCTCACCACAGGGAGTGACGTACGAGCAGTACTTC. This sequence encodes CASSPQGVTYEQYF. Full variable domain (missing parts from reference TRBV18 and TRBJ2-7): NAGVMQNPRHLVRRRGQEARLRCSPMKGHSHVYWYRQLPEEGLKFMVYLQKENIIDESGMPKERFSAEFPKEGPSILRIQQVVRGDSAAYFCASSPQGVTYEQYFGPGTRLTVT.

The rearrangement uses TRBV5-4 and TRBJ2-5; 8 nucleotides match TRBD1. This CDR3 contains 15 residues. V lost 1 base, J lost 3 bases, and 5 bases stayed unmatched. Per the germline V gene, CDR1 is SGHNT and CDR2 is YYREEE (reference sequence). This CDR3 is CASSLMAGGKETQYF. DNA of the CDR3: TGTGCCAGCAGCTTGATGGCAGGGGGCAAAGAGACCCAGTACTTC.

The rearrangement joins TRBV7-9 to TRBJ2-1; D not certain. Germline CDR1 SEHNR, CDR2 FQNEAQ (reference sequence). The length of the CDR3 is 13 residues. Trimming shortened V by 1 base and J by 9 bases, and 10 bases separated the two germline ends. The CDR3 DNA reads TGTGCCAGCAGCTTAGACCACTCGGCTGAGCAGTTCTTC. This gives the protein CASSLDHSAEQFF. The full variable domain, rest sourced from reference TRBV7-9 and TRBJ2-1, is DTGVSQNPRHKITKRGQNVTFRCDPISEHNRLYWYRQTLGQGPEFLTYFQNEAQLEKSRLLSDRFSAERPKGSFSTLEIQRTEQGDSAMYLCASSLDHSAEQFFGPGTRLTVL.

The chain combines TRBV7-8 with TRBJ2-5; D is uncertain. Trimming cost V 4 bases and J 2 bases, with 17 bases left between them. The CDR3 extends over 16 amino acids. Germline V gene lookup returns CDR1 SGHVS and CDR2 FQNEAQ. The chain's CDR3 is CASSSSQRVEQETQYF. In nucleotides, the CDR3 is TGTGCCAGCAGCTCTTCCCAAAGGGTGGAACAAGAGACCCAGTACTTC.

V gene TRBV2 combines with J gene TRBJ2-7; no clear D. CDR1 SNHLY and CDR2 FYNNEI come from the germline V gene. CDR3 length: 11 residues. Between the trimmed V and J ends, which lost 5 bases and 7 bases, there was a span of 9 bases. CDR3 nucleotide sequence: TGTGCCAGCAGTCCTGGATTTGAGCAGTACGTC. This sequence encodes CASSPGFEQYV.

V is TRBV6-1 and J is TRBJ2-7, with 10 bases matching TRBD2. CDR1 and CDR2 (germline): MNHNS, SASEGT. The CDR3 has 15 amino acids. The junction had 6 bases not matched to a gene; V was cut back by 7 bases and J by 0 bases. The CDR3 sequence: CASTRTSGFSYEQYF. CDR3 nucleotides: TGTGCCAGCACTCGGACTAGCGGATTCTCCTACGAGCAGTACTTC.

The table lists this clone with a few counts. V and J are TRBV28 and TRBJ1-1, with 8 bases fitting TRBD1. The germline CDR1 and CDR2 sequences are MDHEN and SYDVKM. CDR3 length: 16 residues. V was clipped by 5 bases and J by 0 bases; unmatched bases: 8. DNA of the CDR3: TGTGCCAGCAGTCCGACCGCGGGACAGGTGAACACTGAAGCTTTCTTT. Its translation is CASSPTAGQVNTEAFF.

The gene calls are TRBV6-4 and TRBJ2-3; the D is unclear. V was trimmed by 7 bases and J by 1 base, leaving 12 bases between them. Germline V lookup: CDR1 MRHNA, CDR2 SNTAGT. The CDR3 has 14 residues. The CDR3 spells CASKSDWGTDTQYF. The DNA of the CDR3 is TGTGCCAGCAAAAGCGATTGGGGCACAGATACGCAGTATTTT.

This clone was seen more than once but under ten times. This chain's CDR3 is CASNRDNSPLHF. DNA of the CDR3: TGTGCCAGCAACAGGGATAATTCACCCCTCCACTTT. J is TRBJ1-6 and V is TRBV9, with a possible D match to TRBD1 (6 bases). The V gene's germline CDR1 is SGDLS and CDR2 YYNGEE. V dropped 6 bases and J dropped 5 bases, with 6 bases sitting between them. The CDR3 length is 12 residues.

V is TRBV2 and J is TRBJ2-1; possibly TRBD2 for D (5 bases). The CDR3 totals 12 residues. From germline, CDR1 is SNHLY and CDR2 FYNNEI. V was shortened by 6 bases and J by 7 bases, with 10 bases between the two germline ends. The CDR3 region is CASSFTRNEQFF. The CDR3, as DNA: TGTGCCAGCAGCTTCACTAGAAATGAGCAGTTCTTC.

This clone was detected a few times. V gene TRBV30 combines with J gene TRBJ1-4; 9 nucleotides agree with TRBD1. Germline assignment: CDR1 GTSNPN and CDR2 SVGIG (reference sequence). This CDR3 has 14 residues. With V trimmed by 3 bases and J by 5 bases, 4 bases remained unmatched. The CDR3 DNA sequence: TGTGCCTGGAGAGAAGACAGGGGGAATGAAAAACTGTTTTTT. Translated, it gives CAWREDRGNEKLFF.

This chain joins TRBV19 and TRBJ2-7; D is perhaps TRBD1 (6 bases). With 4 bases removed from V and 5 bases from J, the gap between germline ends came to 12 bases. The CDR3 has 13 amino acids. The germline V gene encodes CDR1 LNHDA and CDR2 SQIVND (reference sequence). The CDR3 nucleotides read TGTGCCAGTAGTACCCCCACAGGGCACGAGCAGTACTTC. This translates into CASSTPTGHEQYF. Together with reference TRBV19 and TRBJ2-7, the CDR3 gives the full variable domain: DGGITQSPKYLFRKEGQNVTLSCEQNLNHDAMYWYRQDPGQGLRLIYYSQIVNDFQKGDIAEGYSVSREKKESFPLTVTSAQKNPTAFYLCASSTPTGHEQYFGPGTRLTVT.